The clone carrying this T cell receptor (beta chain) showed up many times. Its specificity is not known. This sample was taken from a study of early T cells in non-severe SARS-CoV-2 infection. This CDR3 comprises 14 residues. Looked up from germline, CDR1 is LGHNT and CDR2 is FRNRAP. The V gene lost 3 bases and the J gene lost 4 bases, with 9 bases spanning the gap. Overall study results and limits: Clonotype matching in VDJdb favored anti-spike CD8 responses and did not capture private and CD4 specificities.

In TCRdb, the 5' RACE reads were re-called with MiXCR into one record per CDR3 protein. The sample holds more than 35,000 distinct CDR3 sequences, 5.8% seen once. This chain uses TRBV12-5 with TRBJ2-2, with a possible D match to TRBD2 (5 bases). The sample comprised whole blood. This clonotype was sampled from an adult who was a healthcare worker with PCR-confirmed SARS-CoV-2 infection or an uninfected control (not recorded which). CDR3 amino acids: CASGLSGSTGELFF. DNA for the CDR3: TGTGCTAGTGGTTTAAGTGGGAGCACCGGGGAGCTGTTTTTT. Filled out from reference TRBV12-5 and TRBJ2-2, the complete variable domain reads DARVTQTPRHKVTEMGQEVTMRCQPILGHNTVFWYRQTMMQGLELLAYFRNRAPLDDSGMPKDRFSAEMPDATLATLKIQPSEPRDSAVYFCASGLSGSTGELFFGEGSRLTVL.